The 17 T cell receptor beta chains listed next were all sequenced from one sample in a study of T cells in Graves' hyperthyroidism and ophthalmopathy. Regions amplified from RNA transcripts were the TCR beta CDR3 regions. The TCR CDR3 was amplified in a first-round RT-PCR using the HTBI primer set. In TCRdb, the multiplex PCR reads were re-called with MiXCR into one record per CDR3 protein. Here the sample spans a few hundred thousand distinct CDR3 sequences, 22% being singletons. The sequenced sample consisted of blood. Every receptor here comes from an older woman with Graves' ophthalmopathy.

This chain joins TRBV6-1 and TRBJ1-2; D is unresolved. CDR3 length equals 14 residues. V was cut by 0 bases and J by 4 bases, with 9 bases left in between. Per the germline V gene, CDR1 is MNHNS and CDR2 is SASEGT. The CDR3 DNA follows: TGTGCCAGCAGTGAAGCAAGAAATTCCTATGGCTACACCTTC. Translation gives CASSEARNSYGYTF.

This clonotype was observed a handful of times. The CDR3 reads CASSSDRGHYEQYF. CDR3 bases: TGTGCCAGCAGCTCGGACAGGGGGCACTACGAGCAGTACTTC. This rearrangement joins TRBV7-6 to TRBJ2-7; 11 nucleotides align to TRBD1. There are 14 residues in the CDR3. V was pared by 4 bases and J by 3 bases, with 2 bases of the junction left unmatched. Germline CDR1 SGHVS, CDR2 FNYEAQ.

This clonotype has at least ten counts. The genes are TRBV27 and TRBJ1-1; D is possibly TRBD1 (5 bases). CDR3 size: 15 residues. Trimming cost V 1 base and J 0 bases, with 9 bases left between them. In germline, CDR1 is MNHEY, CDR2 SMNVEV (reference sequence). CDR3 in DNA: TGTGCCAGCAGTTTATACCGGGGGGTGAACACTGAAGCTTTCTTT. Protein: CASSLYRGVNTEAFF.

This chain uses TRBV18 with TRBJ2-7, with D perhaps matching TRBD1 (5 bases). This CDR3 is 14 amino acids long. V lost 3 bases to trimming and J lost 0 bases, with 9 bases between them. Per the germline V gene, CDR1 is KGHSH and CDR2 is LQKENI. CDR3 sequence: CASSPDSSSYEQYF. CDR3 DNA sequence: TGTGCCAGCTCACCCGACAGTTCCTCCTACGAGCAGTACTTC.

This clonotype has just one count. Compared with germline, one end of the junction differs, possibly owing to a read error. The chain employs TRBV12-3 or TRBV12-4 and TRBJ1-5; no clear D. The CDR3 runs 17 residues. The CDR3 sequence: CASSQDFVGGKNQPQHF. CDR3 DNA sequence: TGCGCCAGCAGCCAAGATTTTGTCGGAGGTAAAAATCAGCCCCAGCATTTT.

The table lists this clonotype with a few counts. The chain employs TRBV7-2 and TRBJ2-1; TRBD2 aligns across 9 bases. The CDR3 has 16 residues. With V trimmed by 7 bases and J by 3 bases, 10 bases remained unmatched. Germline CDR1 reads SGHTA; CDR2 reads FQGNSA. CDR3 sequence: CASTLGTSRLYNEQFF. Here the CDR3 DNA reads TGTGCCAGCACCCTTGGGACTAGCCGGCTCTACAATGAGCAGTTCTTC.

This CDR3 reads CASSGGQEQFF. DNA for the CDR3: TGTGCCAGCAGTGGAGGACAGGAGCAGTTCTTC. The J gene is TRBJ2-1, the V gene TRBV2; TRBD1 might be the D (6 bases). V dropped 4 bases and J dropped 10 bases, with 8 bases sitting between them. The length of the CDR3 is 11 residues. CDR1 and CDR2 from the germline V gene are SNHLY and FYNNEI.

This clonotype has a handful of counts. V and J are TRBV5-1 and TRBJ2-3, with unresolved D. Trimming shortened V by 5 bases and J by 2 bases, and 9 bases separated the two germline ends. The germline gives CDR1 SGHRS, CDR2 YFSETQ. There are 13 residues in the CDR3. As DNA, the CDR3 is TGCGCCAGCAGACCGGGTCTCACAGATACGCAGTATTTT. Translation gives CASRPGLTDTQYF. The complete variable domain, with remaining parts taken from reference TRBV5-1 and TRBJ2-3, reads KAGVTQTPRYLIKTRGQQVTLSCSPISGHRSVSWYQQTPGQGLQFLFEYFSETQRNKGNFPGRFSGRQFSNSRSEMNVSTLELGDSALYLCASRPGLTDTQYFGPGTRLTVL.

This clonotype has a handful of counts. V is TRBV2 and J is TRBJ1-5; 12 nucleotides match TRBD1. CDR3 size: 15 residues. The junction had 4 bases not matched to a gene; V was cut back by 4 bases and J by 6 bases. The germline CDR1 and CDR2 sequences are SNHLY and FYNNEI. This CDR3 is CASSVGTGGRQPQHF. CDR3 coding DNA: TGTGCCAGCAGTGTTGGGACAGGGGGCCGTCAGCCCCAGCATTTT.

The rearrangement joins TRBV5-1 to TRBJ1-1; D remains unclear. CDR1 and CDR2 (germline): SGHRS, YFSETQ. The CDR3 is made up of 14 amino acids. V was trimmed by 1 base and J by 5 bases, leaving 12 bases between them. CDR3 sequence: CASSLLVGGTEAFF. For the CDR3, the DNA is TGCGCCAGCAGCTTGTTAGTTGGAGGGACTGAAGCTTTCTTT.

This clonotype was observed at least ten times. This chain connects TRBV10-2 to TRBJ1-1; D call uncertain. Trimming took off 8 bases at V and 7 bases at J, with 5 bases between the two ends. Germline CDR1 WSHSY, CDR2 SAAADI. The CDR3 extends over 9 amino acids. The CDR3, as DNA: TGCGCCAGCCTCTATGAAGCTTTCTTT. Its protein is CASLYEAFF.

The rearrangement links TRBV7-9 to TRBJ1-1; D not resolved. Germline V gene sequence: CDR1 SEHNR, CDR2 FQNEAQ (reference sequence). The germline V and J ends were trimmed by 3 bases and 3 bases, with 8 bases remaining between them. This CDR3 contains 13 residues. Here the CDR3 reads CASSFSVDTEAFF. The CDR3 nucleotides read TGTGCCAGCAGCTTTTCAGTCGACACTGAAGCTTTCTTT. Filled out from reference TRBV7-9 and TRBJ1-1, the complete variable domain reads DTGVSQNPRHKITKRGQNVTFRCDPISEHNRLYWYRQTLGQGPEFLTYFQNEAQLEKSRLLSDRFSAERPKGSFSTLEIQRTEQGDSAMYLCASSFSVDTEAFFGQGTRLTVV.

The chain employs TRBV6-1 and TRBJ2-3; D gene unclear. The ends were cut back, 2 bases at V and 3 bases at J, with 9 bases in the middle. This CDR3 contains 14 residues. CDR1 MNHNS and CDR2 SASEGT come from the germline V gene. The CDR3, as DNA: TGTGCCAGCAGTGAACGCGGAGATACAGATACGCAGTATTTT. Translation: CASSERGDTDTQYF.

The chain combines TRBV6-1 with TRBJ2-5; D unresolved. The CDR3 contains 15 residues. The germline CDR1 and CDR2 sequences are MNHNS and SASEGT. V was pared by 6 bases and J by 7 bases, with 21 bases between. The CDR3 DNA reads TGTGCCAGCAGCCTCTATCTTGACCCCCCCTCGACCCAGTACTTC. Translated, it gives CASSLYLDPPSTQYF.

The chain combines TRBV5-1 with TRBJ2-1; no clear D. Per germline, CDR1 SGHRS and CDR2 YFSETQ. This CDR3 contains 15 residues. V was shortened by 1 base and J by 5 bases, with 13 bases between the two germline ends. The CDR3: CASSLQSEPHNEQFF. CDR3 DNA: TGCGCCAGCAGCTTGCAGAGCGAGCCCCACAATGAGCAGTTCTTC.

In this sample, this clonotype turned up once. V usage is TRBV19 and J usage is TRBJ1-4; D is unresolved. V shed 9 bases and J shed 2 bases, with 10 bases lying between them. Per germline, CDR1 LNHDA and CDR2 SQIVND (reference sequence). The CDR3 runs 13 residues. The CDR3 region has the DNA TGTGCCAGCCTCGACCGGACTAATGAAAAACTGTTTTTT. Protein: CASLDRTNEKLFF. The entire variable domain, with the rest obtained from reference TRBV19 and TRBJ1-4, is as follows: DGGITQSPKYLFRKEGQNVTLSCEQNLNHDAMYWYRQDPGQGLRLIYYSQIVNDFQKGDIAEGYSVSREKKESFPLTVTSAQKNPTAFYLCASLDRTNEKLFFGSGTQLSVL.

The chain carries TRBV10-1 and TRBJ2-3; TRBD2 matches 14 bases. In germline, CDR1 is WNHNN, CDR2 SYGVQD (reference sequence). The CDR3 sequence is 15 residues long. Trimming took 5 bases from V and 4 from J; bases not matched to a gene: 2. CDR3 protein: CASSKGLAGADTQYF. CDR3 in DNA: TGCGCCAGCAGTAAGGGACTAGCGGGAGCAGATACGCAGTATTTT.